This T cell receptor (beta chain) stems from a study of blood T cell repertoires in COVID-19. Study-level background: Acute and convalescent COVID-19 specimens originated in the United States, Italy and Spain. Sources were T cells, B-cell-depleted T cells, or PBMCs; the material itself was cDNA or gDNA.

The CDR3 runs to 16 residues. The V segment lost 4 bases and the J segment 3 bases; nucleotides outside the gene matches: 11. CDR1 is SGDLS and CDR2 is YYNGEE in the germline V gene. In the authors' workflow: Counts of nucleated cells, estimated from reference gene primer amplification, were obtained. Here immunoSEQ multiplex PCR was the method, and the copy in TCRdb shows in-frame clones only, minus some. V and J calls and clone size are given by that table; D and trimming were obtained from the DNA. The table has roughly 69,000 clones, over 75% seen once. Sequenced material: peripheral blood. The clonotype was recovered from a man aged 50-59 years with active COVID-19. The chain couples TRBV9 to TRBJ2-7; 9 nucleotides align to TRBD1. The CDR3 loop is CASSPSMDRGLYEQYF. In DNA form, the CDR3 reads TGTGCCAGCAGCCCCAGTATGGACAGGGGCCTCTACGAGCAGTACTTC.